Presented here are 16 T cell receptor beta chains from one specimen sequenced in a study of blood T cell repertoires in COVID-19 (dated by TCRdb to about 2020). The library was obtained by the immunoSEQ multiplex PCR assay. This immuneACCESS table, as held by TCRdb, lists in-frame sequences with V and J called but not all clones. Of the missing ones, under half trace to an unresolved V gene in checked studies; the others have no known cause. Recorded for this sample are 250,000 to 300,000 clones; about 89% of them occurred a single time. About 2.2% of the sample belongs to the ten largest clones. The sample taken for sequencing was peripheral blood. The source is a woman in her 30s with COVID-19, enrolled during active disease.

This clone is a singleton in its sample. V and J are TRBV21-1 and TRBJ2-6; the table names TRBD1, a call not compared with the DNA. TRBV21-1 is termed a pseudogene. This CDR3 has 18 residues. CDR3 nucleotides: TGTGCCAGCAGCAAACCGGGACAGACTATCTCTGGGGCCAACGTCCTGACTTTC. It yields the protein CASSKPGQTISGANVLTF.

V usage is TRBV9 and J usage is TRBJ2-2; D unresolved. The CDR3 is made up of 14 amino acids. Germline CDR1 and CDR2: SGDLS and YYNGEE. V lost 4 bases and J lost 7, with 14 bases in between. CDR3 sequence: CASSPPAGVGELFF. DNA of the CDR3: TGTGCCAGCAGCCCCCCCGCCGGTGTCGGGGAGCTGTTTTTT.

The CDR3 DNA sequence: TGTGCCATCAGTGAGAGGGGGAGTGGGATAGCTAACTATGGCTACACCTTC. This gives the protein CAISERGSGIANYGYTF. The V call is TRBV10-3, the J call TRBJ1-2, with a possible D match to TRBD1 (6 bases). Between the trimmed V and J ends, which lost 2 bases and 0 bases, there was a span of 16 bases. This CDR3 has 17 amino acids. In germline, CDR1 is ENHRY, CDR2 SYGVKD.

This rearrangement joins TRBV5-1 to TRBJ2-7; 8 bases align to TRBD1. Germline lookup yields CDR1 SGHRS and CDR2 YFSETQ. This CDR3 contains 16 residues. The J segment lost 0 bases and the V segment lost 0 bases, leaving 5 bases of the junction unmatched. The CDR3 coding sequence is TGCGCCAGCAGCTTGGATTCAGGGGGCTACTCCTACGAGCAGTACTTC. Translating gives CASSLDSGGYSYEQYF.

This clone was detected only once. The rearrangement joins TRBV3-1 (or the pseudogene TRBV3-2) to TRBJ2-1; D uncertain. Looked up from germline, CDR1 is LGHDT and CDR2 is YNNKEL (reference sequence). V shed 0 bases and J shed 0 bases, with 12 bases lying between them. The CDR3 covers 17 residues. Here the CDR3 DNA reads TGTGCCAGCAGCCAAGATGGTGGCGGTTACTCCTACAATGAGCAGTTCTTC. This sequence encodes CASSQDGGGYSYNEQFF.

The chain links TRBV6-5 to TRBJ1-1, with TRBD1 matching over 7 bases. Germline loops: CDR1 MNHEY, CDR2 SVGAGI. The CDR3 spans 14 residues. After removal of 5 bases from V and 2 bases from J, the junction contained 5 bases not matched to a gene. The CDR3 coding sequence is TGTGCCAGCAGTACCCGACAGGGTAACACTGAAGCTTTCTTT. Translation: CASSTRQGNTEAFF.

CDR3 amino acids: CSASRDRDVLPGLGSTDTQYF. CDR3 nucleotides: TGCAGTGCTAGTAGGGACAGGGACGTCCTCCCGGGACTAGGAAGCACAGATACGCAGTATTTT. The rearrangement links TRBV20-1 to TRBJ2-3; tentative D call: TRBD1 (9 bases). V gave up 3 bases and J gave up 0 bases, with 31 bases separating them. The CDR3 has 21 residues. Germline lookup yields CDR1 DFQATT and CDR2 SNEGSKA (reference sequence).

This clone was found once. V gene TRBV15 combines with J gene TRBJ1-4, with D uncertain. Germline V gene data show CDR1 as LNHNV and CDR2 as YYDKDF (reference sequence). CDR3 size: 13 residues. V dropped 1 base and J dropped 12 bases, with 12 bases sitting between them. CDR3 sequence (DNA): TGTGCCACCAGCAGAGTGGTTAGGGAGGAACTGTTTTTT. It specifies CATSRVVREELFF.

The J gene is TRBJ2-3, the V gene TRBV5-1; 9 nucleotides align to TRBD1. Germline V gene sequence: CDR1 SGHRS, CDR2 YFSETQ. J gave up 1 base and V 4 bases, and 7 bases lay outside the gene matches. The CDR3 consists of 16 residues. DNA for the CDR3: TGCGCCAGCAGCCCGGGACAGGGAGGTGGCACAGATACGCAGTATTTT. This encodes CASSPGQGGGTDTQYF.

The gene calls are TRBV19 and TRBJ1-6; no definite D call. CDR3 size: 14 residues. V gave up 6 bases and J gave up 3 bases, with 9 bases separating them. The germline V gene encodes CDR1 LNHDA and CDR2 SQIVND (reference sequence). DNA for the CDR3: TGTGCCAGTAGACCCCCGGTCTATAATTCACCCCTCCACTTT. This gives the protein CASRPPVYNSPLHF.

This chain connects TRBV28 to TRBJ2-7; the match to TRBD1 covers 9 bases. V lost 6 bases to trimming and J lost 5 bases; unmatched junction nucleotides: 17. From germline, CDR1 is MDHEN and CDR2 SYDVKM. The CDR3 has 17 amino acids. CDR3 sequence reads: CASRQFKITGGMDEQYF. DNA of the CDR3: TGTGCCAGCAGGCAATTTAAGATCACAGGGGGCATGGACGAGCAGTACTTC. Drawing the rest from reference TRBV28 and TRBJ2-7, the complete variable domain is DVKVTQSSRYLVKRTGEKVFLECVQDMDHENMFWYRQDPGLGLRLIYFSYDVKMKEKGDIPEGYSVSREKKERFSLILESASTNQTSMYLCASRQFKITGGMDEQYFGPGTRLTVT.

The J gene is TRBJ1-5, the V gene TRBV19, with TRBD1 as a possible D gene (6 bases). V shed 6 bases and J shed 7 bases, with 16 bases lying between them. CDR3 length: 14 residues. Germline lookup yields CDR1 LNHDA and CDR2 SQIVND (reference sequence). DNA for the CDR3: TGTGCCAGTAGCATCACAGGGTGGGGCCAGCCCCAGCATTTT. This encodes CASSITGWGQPQHF.

This chain connects TRBV28 to TRBJ1-4; D gene uncertain. The CDR3 length is 14 residues. Deletions cut 2 bases from V and 4 bases from J, with 8 bases between. Germline-derived CDR1 and CDR2 are MDHEN and SYDVKM. The CDR3 DNA sequence: TGTGCCAGCAGTTTAGGACTGTATAATGAAAAACTGTTTTTT. It translates to CASSLGLYNEKLFF.

This sequence joins TRBV3-1 (or the pseudogene TRBV3-2) and TRBJ2-3; the match to TRBD2 covers 11 bases. The ends lost 4 bases at V and 4 bases at J; junction bases unmatched: 28. The CDR3 length is 23 residues. CDR1 LGHDT and CDR2 YNNKEL come from the germline V gene (reference sequence). The CDR3 DNA follows: TGTGCCAGCAGCCTCACCCACGGGGCTACTTCGCATCTAGCGGGAGGTTACGCAGATACGCAGTATTTT. This codes for CASSLTHGATSHLAGGYADTQYF.

This chain uses TRBV7-9 with TRBJ1-4; maybe TRBD1 (6 bases). The germline V gene encodes CDR1 SEHNR and CDR2 FQNEAQ (reference sequence). Trimming stripped 6 bases from V and 3 bases from J, with 14 bases between. This CDR3 has 15 residues. The CDR3 nucleotides are TGTGCCAGCAGTAACGCAGGGGTACCTAATGAAAAACTGTTTTTT. It translates to CASSNAGVPNEKLFF.

The chain recombines TRBV3-1 (or the pseudogene TRBV3-2) with TRBJ2-1; D gene ambiguous. CDR1 and CDR2 (germline): LGHDT, YNNKEL (reference sequence). V dropped 2 bases and J dropped 9 bases, with 14 bases sitting between them. The CDR3 covers 14 residues. The CDR3 DNA sequence: TGTGCCAGCAGCCAAATGGCAGGCTCCGGTGAGCAGTTCTTC. It codes for CASSQMAGSGEQFF.